The 5 T cell receptor beta chains reported below all come from one sample, sequenced in a study of OX40 agonist ivuxolimab in advanced cancers. TCRdb's table, derived via immunoSEQ multiplex PCR, lists solely in-frame clones and lacks some. The sample includes about 100,000 clones, less than 90% seen only once; the top ten take less than 6.5%. The material was CD4+ or CD8+ T cells sorted from blood, obtained in a trial of the OX40 agonist ivuxolimab. Receptor source: an adult with an advanced solid tumor such as melanoma, head and neck, liver or kidney cancer.

The V call is TRBV7-8, the J call TRBJ2-3, with TRBD2 identical over 9 bases. Trimming at V came to 5 bases and at J to 7 bases, leaving 10 bases not matched to a gene. Germline assignment: CDR1 SGHVS and CDR2 FQNEAQ. The CDR3 is made up of 15 amino acids. The DNA of the CDR3 is TGTGCCAGCAGCCTGGGACTAGCCGGAGGGTATACGCAGTATTTT. Translation gives CASSLGLAGGYTQYF. Together with reference TRBV7-8 and TRBJ2-3, the CDR3 gives the full variable domain: GAGVSQSPRYKVAKRGQDVALRCDPISGHVSLFWYQQALGQGPEFLTYFQNEAQLDKSGLPSDRFFAERPEGSVSTLKIQRTQQEDSAVYLCASSLGLAGGYTQYFGPGTRLTVL.

This clone was observed a few times. The chain recombines TRBV7-9 with TRBJ2-3; 7 nucleotides agree with TRBD2. Germline V gene sequence: CDR1 SEHNR, CDR2 FQNEAQ (reference sequence). The CDR3 contains 15 residues. J was trimmed by 2 bases and V by 5 bases; bases with no gene match: 7. The CDR3, as DNA: TGTGCCAGCAGCCCTTCTAGCGGCACCACAGATACGCAGTATTTT. It yields the protein CASSPSSGTTDTQYF.

The chain uses TRBV5-6 and TRBJ1-6, with D possibly matching TRBD1 (5 bases). Trimming pared 2 bases from V and 7 bases from J, leaving 10 bases between. This CDR3 spans 14 amino acids. Germline CDR1 and CDR2: SGHDT and YYEEEE. CDR3 coding DNA: TGTGCCAGCAGCTTCACAGGATACAATTCACCCCTCCACTTT. This translates into CASSFTGYNSPLHF. Together with reference TRBV5-6 and TRBJ1-6, the CDR3 gives the full variable domain: DAGVTQSPTHLIKTRGQQVTLRCSPKSGHDTVSWYQQALGQGPQFIFQYYEEEERQRGNFPDRFSGHQFPNYSSELNVNALLLGDSALYLCASSFTGYNSPLHFGNGTRLTVT.

The CDR3 protein is CASSEALNEQFF. The DNA for the CDR3 is TGTGCCAGCAGTGAAGCGCTAAATGAGCAGTTCTTC. This chain connects TRBV2 to TRBJ2-1; D unclear. CDR3 length: 12 amino acids. The ends were cut back, 0 bases at V and 7 bases at J, with 4 bases in the middle. Germline V CDR1 and CDR2: SNHLY, FYNNEI.

The genes are TRBV27 and TRBJ1-1; maybe TRBD1 (5 bases). The germline V and J ends were trimmed by 8 bases and 6 bases, with 16 bases remaining between them. This CDR3 has 13 residues. Germline-derived CDR1 and CDR2 are MNHEY and SMNVEV (reference sequence). The CDR3 coding sequence is TGTGCCAGCGGACTTCAGGGATCCCCTGAAGCTTTCTTT. Amino acids: CASGLQGSPEAFF.